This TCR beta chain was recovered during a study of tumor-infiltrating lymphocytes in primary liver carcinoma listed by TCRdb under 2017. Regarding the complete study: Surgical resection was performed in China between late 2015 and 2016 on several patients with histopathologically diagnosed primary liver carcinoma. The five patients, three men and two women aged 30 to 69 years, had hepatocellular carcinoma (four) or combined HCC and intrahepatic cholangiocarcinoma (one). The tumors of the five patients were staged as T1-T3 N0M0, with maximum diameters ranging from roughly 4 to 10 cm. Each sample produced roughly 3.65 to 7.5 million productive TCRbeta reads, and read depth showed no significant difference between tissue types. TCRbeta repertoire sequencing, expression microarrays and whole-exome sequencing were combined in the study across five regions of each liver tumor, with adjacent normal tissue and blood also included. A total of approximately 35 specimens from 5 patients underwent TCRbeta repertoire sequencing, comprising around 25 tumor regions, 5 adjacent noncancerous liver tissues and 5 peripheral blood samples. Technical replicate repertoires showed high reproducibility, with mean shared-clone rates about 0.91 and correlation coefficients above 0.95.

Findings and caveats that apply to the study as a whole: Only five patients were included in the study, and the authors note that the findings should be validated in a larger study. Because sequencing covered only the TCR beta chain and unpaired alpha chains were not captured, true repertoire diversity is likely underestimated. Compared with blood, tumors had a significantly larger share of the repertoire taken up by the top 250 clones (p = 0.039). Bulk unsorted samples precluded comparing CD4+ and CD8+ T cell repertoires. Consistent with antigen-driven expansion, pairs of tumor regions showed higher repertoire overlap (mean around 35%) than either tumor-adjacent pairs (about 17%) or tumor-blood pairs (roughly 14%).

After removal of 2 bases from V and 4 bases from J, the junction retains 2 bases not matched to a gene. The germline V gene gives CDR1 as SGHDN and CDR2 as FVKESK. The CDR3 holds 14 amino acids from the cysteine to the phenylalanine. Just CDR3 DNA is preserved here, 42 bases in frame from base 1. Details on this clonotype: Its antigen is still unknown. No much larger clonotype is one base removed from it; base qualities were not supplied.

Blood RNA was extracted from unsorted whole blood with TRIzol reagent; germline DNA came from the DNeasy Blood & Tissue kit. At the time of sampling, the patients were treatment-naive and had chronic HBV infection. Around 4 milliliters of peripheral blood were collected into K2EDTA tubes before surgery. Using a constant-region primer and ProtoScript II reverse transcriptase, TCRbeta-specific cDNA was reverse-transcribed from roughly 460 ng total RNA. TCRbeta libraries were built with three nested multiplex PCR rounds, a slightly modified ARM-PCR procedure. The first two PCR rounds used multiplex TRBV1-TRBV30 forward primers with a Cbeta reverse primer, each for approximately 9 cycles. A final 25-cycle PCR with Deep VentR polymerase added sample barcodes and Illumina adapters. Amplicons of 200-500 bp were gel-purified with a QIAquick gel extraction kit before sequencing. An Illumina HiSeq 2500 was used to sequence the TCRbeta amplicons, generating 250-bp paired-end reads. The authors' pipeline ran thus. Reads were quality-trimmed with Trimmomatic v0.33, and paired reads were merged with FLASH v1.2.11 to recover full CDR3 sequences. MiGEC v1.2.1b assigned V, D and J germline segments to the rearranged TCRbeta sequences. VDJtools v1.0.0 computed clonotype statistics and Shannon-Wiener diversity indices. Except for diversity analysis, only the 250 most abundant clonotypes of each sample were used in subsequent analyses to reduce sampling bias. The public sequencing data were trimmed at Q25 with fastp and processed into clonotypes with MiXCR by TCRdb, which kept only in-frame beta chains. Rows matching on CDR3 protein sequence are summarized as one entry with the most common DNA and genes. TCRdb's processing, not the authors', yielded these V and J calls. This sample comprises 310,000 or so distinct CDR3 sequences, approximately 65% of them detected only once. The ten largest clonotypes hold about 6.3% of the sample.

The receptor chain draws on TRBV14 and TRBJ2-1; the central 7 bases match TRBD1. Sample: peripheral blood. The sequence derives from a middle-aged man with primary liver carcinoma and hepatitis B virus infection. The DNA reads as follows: TGTGCCAGCAGCCAATTGACAGGGTACAATGAGCAGTTCTTC. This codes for CASSQLTGYNEQFF.